Given below is one T cell receptor (beta chain) in context. This entry is derived from a study of shared clonotypes between healthy human individuals. Here immunoSEQ multiplex PCR was the method, and the copy in TCRdb shows in-frame clones only, minus some. This table holds about 470,000 clones, 75% to 85% found once. Germline V gene data show CDR1 as SNHLY and CDR2 as FYNNEI. The CDR3 loop spans 14 amino acids. Unmatched junction bases numbered 6, after V lost 1 base and J lost 6 bases. The chain carries TRBV2 and TRBJ2-7, with TRBD1 matching over 7 bases. The sequence came from a woman aged 40 to 50 in good health. Some clones in this sample may be carry-over from other donors' samples. Sequenced sample: PBMCs. As DNA, the CDR3 is TGTGCCAGCAGTGAAGTCTTCTCAGGGGGCGAGCAGTACTTC. Translation: CASSEVFSGGEQYF. Filled out from reference TRBV2 and TRBJ2-7, the complete variable domain reads EPEVTQTPSHQVTQMGQEVILRCVPISNHLYFYWYRQILGQKVEFLVSFYNNEISEKSEIFDDQFSVERPDGSNFTLKIRSTKLEDSAMYFCASSEVFSGGEQYFGPGTRLTVT.